Given below is one T cell receptor (beta chain) in context. Antigen unknown. These data are taken from a study of vaccination and CD4 T cells after COVID-19. About the study: Across the group, participants received two doses of either BNT162b2 or mRNA-1273 vaccine. Cells were stimulated with overlapping spike peptide pools from SARS-CoV-2, HCoV-NL63, HCoV-OC43 and HCoV-229E.

V shed 6 bases and J shed 1 base, with 10 bases lying between them. Germline-derived CDR1 and CDR2 are DFQATT and SNEGSKA (reference sequence). The CDR3 has 13 residues. With the Oncomine TCR Beta short-read assay, DNA from cultured CD4+ T cells was sequenced. Extraction of genomic DNA was performed on cultured CD4+ T cells. In TCRdb, the PCR reads were re-called with MiXCR into one record per CDR3 protein. The sample records 15,000 or so distinct CDR3 sequences, 39% being singletons. The sample's treatment: approximately 10-day PBMC culture with coronavirus spike peptide pools or control peptides (ViraFEST assay). Cultures used around 2 million PBMCs per well, 8.5 to 10 IU/ml IL-2 and about 9.9 ug/ml peptides.

The chain employs TRBV20-1 and TRBJ1-5, with TRBD1 as a possible D gene (6 bases). This clonotype was obtained from a human donor who had recovered from COVID-19. Source: CD4+ T cells from blood, cultured in vitro, taken before SARS-CoV-2 vaccination. CDR3 nucleotide sequence: TGCAGTGCAGCCCAGGGGAGCAATCAGCCCCAGCATTTT. Protein sequence: CSAAQGSNQPQHF.